This T cell receptor beta chain is drawn from a study of blood T cells in healthy people across ages. Notes on this clonotype: Its antigen is not identified.

The CDR3 is made up of 20 amino acids. CDR1 and CDR2 (germline): MNHNS, SASEGT. V gave up 6 bases and J gave up 6 bases; unmatched junction bases: 24. The authors ran a second PCR of roughly 6 to 12 cycles using a sample-barcoded 5' primer and a J-beta primer mix. With 12 random nucleotides, a template-switch adaptor tagged each individual cDNA molecule. TCRdb fed the 5' RACE reads into MiXCR, producing one record per CDR3 protein. This sample has hundreds of thousands of distinct CDR3 sequences, with 40% to 50% found just once. Broader study findings: Any conclusive comparison of naive versus antigen-experienced cells was prevented by using unsorted PBMCs. Higher naive T cell percentage went strongly together with higher TCR beta diversity.

The TCR sequence derives from a man at least 80 years old in good health. J is TRBJ1-2 and V is TRBV6-1, with 11 bases identical to TRBD1. The sample consisted of blood. This CDR3 reads CASRGRWTGGAGALMDGYTF. The CDR3 DNA is TGTGCCAGCAGGGGCCGTTGGACAGGGGGCGCCGGGGCCTTGATGGATGGCTACACCTTC.